This TCR beta chain was found in a study of control samples from healthy donors and cancer patients. Assay used: immunoSEQ multiplex PCR; TCRdb lists only in-frame clones, some missing. The sample records around 83,000 clones, roughly 93% being singletons. The receptor was derived from a middle-aged woman with lung cancer. The sequenced material came from PBMCs.

The CDR3 sequence: CASSGQGNTEAFF. For the CDR3, the DNA is TGTGCCAGCAGCGGACAGGGGAACACTGAAGCTTTCTTT. This chain connects TRBV5-4 to TRBJ1-1, with 8 bases that match TRBD1. There are 13 residues in the CDR3. Per the germline V gene, CDR1 is SGHNT and CDR2 is YYREEE (reference sequence). J gave up 1 base and V 4 bases, and 0 bases lay outside the gene matches. The full variable domain, its missing parts supplied by reference TRBV5-4 and TRBJ1-1, is ETGVTQSPTHLIKTRGQQVTLRCSSQSGHNTVSWYQQALGQGPQFIFQYYREEENGRGNFPPRFSGLQFPNYSSELNVNALELDDSALYLCASSGQGNTEAFFGQGTRLTVV.